This T cell receptor (beta chain) derives from a study of OX40 agonist ivuxolimab in advanced cancers. Background on the study: Patients with prior anti-PD-1, anti-PD-L1 or anti-CTLA-4 therapy were eligible; 40% had some.

The table came from immunoSEQ multiplex PCR; TCRdb's copy has only in-frame clones and leaves some out. The table records tens of thousands of clones, around 81% of them present only once. Prior autoimmune disease or systemic immunosuppression barred patients. Cycle 7 day 1, cycle 4 day 1, and baseline were the timepoints at which blood was sampled. To note about this clone: Other nucleotide sequences in the sample specify the same CDR3.

V was cut by 3 bases and J by 2 bases, with 10 bases left in between. The CDR3 runs to 15 residues. Germline assignment: CDR1 SEHNR and CDR2 FQNEAQ (reference sequence). Sequences were derived from CD4+ or CD8+ T cells sorted from blood, sampled in a trial of the OX40 agonist ivuxolimab. The origin of this receptor is an adult with an advanced solid tumor such as melanoma, head and neck, liver or kidney cancer. This chain connects TRBV7-9 to TRBJ2-2; TRBD2 is a possible D gene (6 bases). CDR3 residues: CASSLGGPNTGELFF. CDR3 in DNA: TGTGCCAGCAGCTTGGGAGGACCTAACACCGGGGAGCTGTTTTTT.